This T cell receptor (beta chain) was recorded in a study of cytomegalovirus exposure and HLA in healthy donors. About the research overall: It was reported in a later analysis that the 95 to 150 validation repertoires used the same platform as the roughly 700 first-cohort repertoires. Study findings and constraints: Cytomegalovirus status was reportedly diagnosed by the classifier with high sensitivity and specificity. In vitro data verified a few CMV-associated chains as specific for CMV antigens. That first-cohort TCR clusters tended to co-occur in the 100 to 150 validation repertoires was found in a later analysis.

The V and J ends lost 6 bases and 0 bases respectively, with 12 bases between them. The CDR3 sequence is 15 residues long. CDR1 is MNHEY, CDR2 SVGAGI, per germline. Libraries were prepared by immunoSEQ multiplex PCR; TCRdb keeps only in-frame clonotypes and omits some of them. The data hold more than 200,000 clones, with roughly 87% observed a single time. In its sample, this clone was seen once. Its antigen is still unknown. The sequenced material came from PBMCs. The chain has TRBV6-5 and TRBJ1-5; maybe TRBD1 (5 bases). The receptor's source is a young man in good health and CMV-seropositive. CDR3 in amino acids: CASSRGTHSNQPQHF. For the CDR3, the DNA is TGTGCCAGCAGCCGAGGGACCCATAGCAATCAGCCCCAGCATTTT.